The rows below give T cell receptor beta chains drawn from one sample of a study of T cells in narcolepsy. Method: immunoSEQ multiplex PCR; TCRdb's copy keeps in-frame clones and lacks some. The sample lists roughly 34,000 clones, under 90% occurring once. The sequenced material came from CD45RA- memory CD4+ T cells from PBMCs. These TCRs come from a human donor with narcolepsy. Each CDR3 is given with its conserved first and last residue. D genes are given only for firm matches. Rows give clone size only sometimes, using once, few, many, or a class for an expanded clone.

CDR3: CASSLGGAGQGYGYTF
DNA: TGTGCCAGCAGCTTGGGCGGGGCGGGACAGGGCTATGGCTACACCTTC
V: TRBV5-6
J: TRBJ1-2
size: medium-sized
D: TRBD1

CDR3: CASSVVGHHYEQYF
DNA: TGTGCCAGCAGCGTAGTTGGACACCACTACGAGCAGTACTTC
V: TRBV9
J: TRBJ2-7
size: .
D: .

CDR3: CASSEAINQPQHF
DNA: TGTGCCAGCAGTGAAGCAATCAATCAGCCCCAGCATTTT
V: TRBV2
J: TRBJ1-5
size: .
D: .

CDR3: CASSRTAVNSPLHF
DNA: TGTGCCAGCAGCCGGACCGCCGTAAATTCACCCCTCCACTTT
V: TRBV11-3
J: TRBJ1-6
size: .
D: .

CDR3: CASSRLGGARYGYTF
DNA: TGCGCCAGCAGCCGTCTCGGGGGGGCAAGGTATGGCTACACCTTC
V: TRBV4-1
J: TRBJ1-2
size: .
D: .

CDR3: CASSFFPGAGDYTF
DNA: TGTGCCAGCAGTTTTTTCCCGGGGGCAGGGGATTACACCTTC
V: TRBV27
J: TRBJ1-2
size: .
D: .

CDR3: CASSPRDGGYNEQFF
DNA: TGTGCCAGCTCCCCGAGGGACGGAGGCTACAATGAGCAGTTCTTC
V: TRBV18
J: TRBJ2-1
size: .
D: .

CDR3: CASSSIGFGYTF
DNA: TGTGCCAGCAGTTCTATAGGGTTTGGCTACACCTTC
V: TRBV7-2
J: TRBJ1-2
size: .
D: .

CDR3: CASSQEGSGTDTQYF
DNA: TGCGCCAGCAGCCAAGAAGGGTCGGGCACAGATACGCAGTATTTT
V: TRBV4-3
J: TRBJ2-3
size: .
D: .

CDR3: CASSSGQVNQPQHF
DNA: TGTGCCAGCAGCTCAGGACAGGTCAATCAGCCCCAGCATTTT
V: TRBV7-2
J: TRBJ1-5
size: .
D: TRBD1

CDR3: CARSDYGNYGYTF
DNA: TGTGCCAGGTCAGATTACGGGAACTATGGCTACACCTTC
V: TRBV10-3
J: TRBJ1-2
size: .
D: .

CDR3: CAWTDHTEAFF
DNA: TGTGCCTGGACAGACCACACTGAAGCTTTCTTT
V: TRBV30
J: TRBJ1-1
size: .
D: .

CDR3: CASSLSGSTDTQYF
DNA: TGTGCCAGCAGCTTGTCAGGCAGCACAGATACGCAGTATTTT
V: TRBV7-3
J: TRBJ2-3
size: .
D: .

CDR3: CASSSKHRGEAFF
DNA: TGTGCCAGCAGTTCAAAACACAGGGGAGAAGCTTTCTTT
V: TRBV6-5
J: TRBJ1-1
size: .
D: TRBD1

CDR3: CASTPAGGHGTDTQYF
DNA: TGTGCCAGCACTCCGGCTGGGGGACATGGCACAGATACGCAGTATTTT
V: TRBV28
J: TRBJ2-3
size: .
D: .

CDR3: CSVGTGTSSYEQYF
DNA: TGCAGCGTTGGGACAGGTACCTCCTCCTACGAGCAGTACTTC
V: TRBV29-1
J: TRBJ2-7
size: .
D: TRBD1

CDR3: CASSKDGGKYGYTF
DNA: TGTGCCAGTAGTAAGGACGGCGGAAAGTATGGCTACACCTTC
V: TRBV19
J: TRBJ1-2
size: .
D: .